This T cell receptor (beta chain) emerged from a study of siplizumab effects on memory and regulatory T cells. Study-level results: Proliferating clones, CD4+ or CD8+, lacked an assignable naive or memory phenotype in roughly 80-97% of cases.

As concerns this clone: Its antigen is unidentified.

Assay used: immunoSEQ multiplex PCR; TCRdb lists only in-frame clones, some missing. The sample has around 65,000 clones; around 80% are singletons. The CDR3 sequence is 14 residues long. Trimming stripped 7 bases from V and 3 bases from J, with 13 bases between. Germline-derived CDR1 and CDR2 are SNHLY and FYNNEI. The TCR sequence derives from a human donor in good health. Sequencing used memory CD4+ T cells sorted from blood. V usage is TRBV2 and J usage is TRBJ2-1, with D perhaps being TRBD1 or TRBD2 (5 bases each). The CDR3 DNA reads TGTGCCAGCACAGGGACCGGAGGCTACAATGAGCAGTTCTTC. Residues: CASTGTGGYNEQFF.